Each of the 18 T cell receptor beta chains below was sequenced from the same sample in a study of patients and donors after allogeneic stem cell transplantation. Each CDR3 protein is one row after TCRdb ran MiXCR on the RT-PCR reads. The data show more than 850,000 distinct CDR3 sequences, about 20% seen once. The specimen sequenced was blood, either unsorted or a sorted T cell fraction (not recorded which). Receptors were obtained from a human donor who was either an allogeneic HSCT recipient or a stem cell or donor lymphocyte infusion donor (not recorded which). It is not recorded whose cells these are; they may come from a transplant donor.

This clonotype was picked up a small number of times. This chain's CDR3 is CASSQDQTRNEKLFF. CDR3 bases: TGTGCCAGCAGCCAAGACCAGACGAGGAATGAAAAACTGTTTTTT. V usage is TRBV3-1 and J usage is TRBJ1-4; D call uncertain. The CDR3 length is 15 residues. CDR1 and CDR2 (germline): LGHDT, YNNKEL (reference sequence). Trimming took off 0 bases at V and 5 bases at J, with 10 bases between the two ends.

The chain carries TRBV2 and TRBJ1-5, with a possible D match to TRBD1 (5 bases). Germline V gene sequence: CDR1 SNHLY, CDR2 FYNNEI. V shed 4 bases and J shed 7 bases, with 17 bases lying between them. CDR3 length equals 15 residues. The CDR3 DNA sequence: TGTGCCAGCAGTGTTGAAGGGACCTCGGGACAGCCCCAGCATTTT. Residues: CASSVEGTSGQPQHF.

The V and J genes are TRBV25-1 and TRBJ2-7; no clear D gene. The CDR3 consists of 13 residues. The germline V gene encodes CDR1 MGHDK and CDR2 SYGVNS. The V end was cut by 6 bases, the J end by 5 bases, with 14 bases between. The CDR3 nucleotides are TGTGCCAGCAGGGTTCCGGGCTCGAACGAGCAGTACTTC. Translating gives CASRVPGSNEQYF.

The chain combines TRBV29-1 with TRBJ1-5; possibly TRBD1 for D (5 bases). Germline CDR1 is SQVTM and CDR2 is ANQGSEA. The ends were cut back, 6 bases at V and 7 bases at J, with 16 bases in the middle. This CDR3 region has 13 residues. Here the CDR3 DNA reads TGCAGCGTGGGGGGACCGGAAGGGCAGCCCCAGCATTTT. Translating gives CSVGGPEGQPQHF.

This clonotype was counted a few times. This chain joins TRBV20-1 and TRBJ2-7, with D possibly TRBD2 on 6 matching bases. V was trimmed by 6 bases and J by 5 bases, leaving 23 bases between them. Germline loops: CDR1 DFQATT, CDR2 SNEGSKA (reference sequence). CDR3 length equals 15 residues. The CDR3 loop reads CSAGALGGAWHEQYF. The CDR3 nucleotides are TGCAGTGCGGGCGCCTTGGGCGGGGCCTGGCACGAGCAGTACTTC.

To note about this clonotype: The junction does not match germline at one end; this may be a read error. This CDR3 is CASRVETDTGELFF. The CDR3 bases are TGTGCCAGCAGGGTAGAAACCGACACCGGGGAGCTGTTTTTT. The V and J genes are TRBV9 and TRBJ2-2; unclear D gene. Germline CDR1 SGDLS, CDR2 YYNGEE. This CDR3 comprises 14 residues.

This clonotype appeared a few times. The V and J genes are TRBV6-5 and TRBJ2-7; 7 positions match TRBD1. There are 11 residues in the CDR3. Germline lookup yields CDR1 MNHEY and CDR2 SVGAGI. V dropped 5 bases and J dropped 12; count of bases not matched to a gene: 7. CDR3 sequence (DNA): TGTGCCAGCAGTAACGCAGGGGGTCTGTACTTC. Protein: CASSNAGGLYF.

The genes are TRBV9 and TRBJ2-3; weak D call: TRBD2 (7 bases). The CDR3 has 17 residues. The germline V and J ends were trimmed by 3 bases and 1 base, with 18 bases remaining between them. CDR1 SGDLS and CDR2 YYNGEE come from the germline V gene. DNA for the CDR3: TGTGCCAGCAGCGCGCCCGAGGAGGGGGGGCGCACAGATACGCAGTATTTT. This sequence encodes CASSAPEEGGRTDTQYF.

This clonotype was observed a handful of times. The CDR3 loop reads CASSAEYREAFF. CDR3 in DNA: TGTGCCAGCAGTGCCGAGTATCGTGAAGCTTTCTTT. The gene calls are TRBV12-3 or TRBV12-4 and TRBJ1-1; the D is unclear. V was trimmed by 5 bases and J by 7 bases, leaving 11 bases between them. The CDR3 length is 12 residues.

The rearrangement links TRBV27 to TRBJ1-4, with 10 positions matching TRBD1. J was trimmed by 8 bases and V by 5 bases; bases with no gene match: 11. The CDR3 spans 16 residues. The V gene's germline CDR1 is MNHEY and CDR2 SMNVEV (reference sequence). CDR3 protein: CASSPTDRGRREKLFF. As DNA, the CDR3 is TGTGCCAGCAGTCCGACAGACAGGGGGCGCCGGGAAAAACTGTTTTTT.

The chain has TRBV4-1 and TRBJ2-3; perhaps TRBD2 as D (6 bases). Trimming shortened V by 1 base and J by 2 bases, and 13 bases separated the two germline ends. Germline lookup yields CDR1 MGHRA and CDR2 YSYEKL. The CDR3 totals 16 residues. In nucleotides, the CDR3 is TGCGCCAGCAGCCAAGTTCTAGCGCGGGACACAGATACGCAGTATTTT. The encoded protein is CASSQVLARDTDTQYF.

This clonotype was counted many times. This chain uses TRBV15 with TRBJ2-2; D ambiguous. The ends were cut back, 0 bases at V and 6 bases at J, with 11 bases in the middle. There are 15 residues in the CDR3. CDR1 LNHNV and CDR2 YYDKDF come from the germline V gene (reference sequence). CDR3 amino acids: CATSRDGVAPGELFF. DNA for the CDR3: TGTGCCACCAGCAGAGATGGGGTGGCTCCCGGGGAGCTGTTTTTT.

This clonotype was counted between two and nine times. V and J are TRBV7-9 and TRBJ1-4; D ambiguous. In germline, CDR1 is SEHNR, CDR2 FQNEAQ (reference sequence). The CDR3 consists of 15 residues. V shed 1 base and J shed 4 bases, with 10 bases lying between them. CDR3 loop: CASSLGATVNEKLFF. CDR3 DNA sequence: TGTGCCAGCAGCTTAGGGGCCACCGTTAATGAAAAACTGTTTTTT.

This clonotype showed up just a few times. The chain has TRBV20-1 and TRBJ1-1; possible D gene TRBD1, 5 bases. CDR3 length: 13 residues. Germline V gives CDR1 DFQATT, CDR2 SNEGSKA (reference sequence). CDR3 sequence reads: CSQQTDSNTEAFF. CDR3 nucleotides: TGCAGCCAACAAACCGACAGCAACACTGAAGCTTTCTTT.

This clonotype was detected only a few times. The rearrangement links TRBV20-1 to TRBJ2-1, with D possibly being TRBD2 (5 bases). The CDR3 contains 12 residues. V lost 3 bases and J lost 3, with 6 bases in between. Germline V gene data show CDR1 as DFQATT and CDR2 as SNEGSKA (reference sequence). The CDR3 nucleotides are TGCAGTGCTAGTGGGAGCTACAATGAGCAGTTCTTC. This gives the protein CSASGSYNEQFF.

Here the CDR3 DNA reads TGTGCCAGCAGTTGGGACAGGATCAATCAGCCCCAGCATTTT. Its protein product is CASSWDRINQPQHF. V and J are TRBV28 and TRBJ1-5; 8 bases map to TRBD1. Germline V gives CDR1 MDHEN, CDR2 SYDVKM. The CDR3 covers 14 residues. V shed 4 bases and J 3 bases; nucleotides not matched to a gene: 2.

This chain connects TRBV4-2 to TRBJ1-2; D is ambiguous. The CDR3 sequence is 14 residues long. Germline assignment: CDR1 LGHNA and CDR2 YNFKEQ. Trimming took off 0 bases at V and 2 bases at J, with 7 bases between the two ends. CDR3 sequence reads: CASSQDYLNYGYTF. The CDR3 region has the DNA TGTGCCAGCAGCCAAGATTACCTGAACTATGGCTACACCTTC.

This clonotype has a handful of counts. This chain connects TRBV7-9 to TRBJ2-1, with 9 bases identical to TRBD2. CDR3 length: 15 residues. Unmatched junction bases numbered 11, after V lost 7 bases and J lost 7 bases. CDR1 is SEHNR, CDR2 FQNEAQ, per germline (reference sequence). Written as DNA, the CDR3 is TGTGCCAGCATGTCTGCGGGAGGGTTAAAGAATGAGCAGTTCTTC. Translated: CASMSAGGLKNEQFF.